The subject of this entry is one TCR beta chain. Its antigen remains unidentified. No qualities accompany the bases; no much larger clone lies one base away. V sheds 4 bases and J sheds 3 bases, leaving 9 bases between their ends. The CDR3 goes from the cysteine to the phenylalanine over 14 residues. Only the CDR3 portion is preserved as DNA: 42 bases, with reading frame beginning at the first base. The germline V gene sets CDR1 to ENHRY and CDR2 to SYGVKD. The data were produced on an Illumina HiSeq 2500. TCR beta libraries were prepared by quantitative 5'-RACE with molecular barcodes. The paper's processing steps were these. A new computational method, built on a probabilistic model of VDJ rearrangement, was used to identify disease-linked TCR variants. Clones were called with MiXCR by TCRdb after fastp trimmed the public reads at Q25, and only in-frame beta chains were retained. Under each unique CDR3 protein, matching rows form one entry showing the most common genes and DNA. TCRdb assigned the V and J calls; the authors' analysis was not used. This sample lists 250,000 or so distinct CDR3 sequences; more than 20% were detected once. The ten largest make up 0.5% to 0.75% of the sample.

This entry comes from a study of CD8 T cells in ankylosing spondylitis (dated by TCRdb to the late 2010s). For the wider study: The study set out to find disease-linked TCR variants by profiling T cell receptor beta repertoires in ankylosing spondylitis patients and healthy donors. The whole study cohort included roughly 110 healthy donors and 25 ankylosing spondylitis patients. Peripheral blood was sampled, and synovial fluid was additionally collected from ankylosing spondylitis patients. The investigation overall reported the following: Some motif variants had previously been reported in the synovial fluid and blood of reactive arthritis patients, which suggests shared mechanisms of disease initiation. According to the report, matched synovial fluid samples from ankylosing spondylitis patients were significantly enriched for the disease-linked clones. In peripheral blood, the disease-linked clones were found at relatively low frequencies and had a CD8+ phenotype. Blood from ankylosing spondylitis patients appeared to be characterized by a TCR beta motif composed of under ten highly homologous amino acid variants.

This receptor chain uses TRBV10-3 and TRBJ2-2, with the D gene not confidently named. This TCR was sampled from a male donor with ankylosing spondylitis or in good health (not recorded which). The sample comprised blood, either unsorted or a sorted T cell fraction (not recorded which). The encoded CDR3 is CAISGAADTGELFF. In nucleotide form, the sequence is TGTGCCATCAGTGGGGCCGCTGACACCGGGGAGCTGTTTTTT.